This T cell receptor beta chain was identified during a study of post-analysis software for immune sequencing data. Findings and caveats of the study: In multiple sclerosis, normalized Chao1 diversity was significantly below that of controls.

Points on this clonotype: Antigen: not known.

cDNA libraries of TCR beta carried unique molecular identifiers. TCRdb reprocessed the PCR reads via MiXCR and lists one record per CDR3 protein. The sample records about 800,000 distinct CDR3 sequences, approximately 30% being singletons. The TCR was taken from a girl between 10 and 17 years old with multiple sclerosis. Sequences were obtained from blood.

The DNA for the CDR3 is TGTGCCAGCAGTGAATACGTCAGGGGCGGCTACACCTTC. Residues: CASSEYVRGGYTF. V usage is TRBV2 and J usage is TRBJ1-2, with D maybe TRBD1 (6 bases). From germline, CDR1 is SNHLY and CDR2 FYNNEI. The CDR3 has 13 residues. The germline V and J ends were trimmed by 2 bases and 8 bases, with 12 bases remaining between them.